This T cell receptor (beta chain) originates from a study of T cell responses to AZD1222 COVID-19 vaccine. Whole-study results and caveats: Following two doses of AZD1222, Spike-specific TCR breadth and depth rose. Clonal diversity was possibly underestimated, and white British individuals and females predominated among donors.

The protocol was immunoSEQ multiplex PCR, while the TCRdb copy is restricted to in-frame clones and leaves out a portion. The data hold approximately 190,000 clones, with approximately 90% observed a single time. This clone was detected once. The antigen is not known. This material consisted of peripheral blood, taken on day 0 of AZD1222 vaccination. The TCR originated in an adult in good health.

For the CDR3, the DNA is TGTGCCAGCAGTTACAGTACAGGGACAGGGATCTACAATGAGCAGTTCTTC. It translates to CASSYSTGTGIYNEQFF. The chain uses TRBV6-2 or TRBV6-3 and TRBJ2-1; 9 bases agree with TRBD1. This CDR3 contains 17 residues. Trimming took 2 bases from V and 3 from J; bases not matched to a gene: 8. The germline gives CDR1 MNHEY, CDR2 SVGEGT.